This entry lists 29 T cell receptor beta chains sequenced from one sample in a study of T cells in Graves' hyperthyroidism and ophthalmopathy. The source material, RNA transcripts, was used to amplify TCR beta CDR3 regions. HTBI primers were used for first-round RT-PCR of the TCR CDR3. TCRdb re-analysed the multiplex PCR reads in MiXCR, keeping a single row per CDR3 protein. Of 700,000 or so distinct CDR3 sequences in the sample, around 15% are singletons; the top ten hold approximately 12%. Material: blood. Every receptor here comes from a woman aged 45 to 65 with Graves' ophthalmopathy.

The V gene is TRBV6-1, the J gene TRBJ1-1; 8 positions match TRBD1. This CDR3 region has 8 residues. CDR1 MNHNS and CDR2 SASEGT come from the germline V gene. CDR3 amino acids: CWTGQAFF. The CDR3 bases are TGTTGGACAGGGCAAGCTTTCTTT.

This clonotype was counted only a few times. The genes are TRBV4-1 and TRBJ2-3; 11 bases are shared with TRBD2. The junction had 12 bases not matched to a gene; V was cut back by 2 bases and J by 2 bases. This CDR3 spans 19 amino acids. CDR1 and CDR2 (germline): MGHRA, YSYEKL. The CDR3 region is CASSQPFSGRVGNTDTQYF. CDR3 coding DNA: TGCGCCAGCAGCCAACCCTTTAGCGGGAGGGTTGGCAACACAGATACGCAGTATTTT.

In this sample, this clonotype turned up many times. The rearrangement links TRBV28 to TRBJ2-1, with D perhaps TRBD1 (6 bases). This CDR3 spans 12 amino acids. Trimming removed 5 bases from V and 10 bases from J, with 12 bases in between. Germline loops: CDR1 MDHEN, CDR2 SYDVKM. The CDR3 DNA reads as TGTGCCAGCAGTAGTGTGGGACACGAGCAGTTCTTC. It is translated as CASSSVGHEQFF.

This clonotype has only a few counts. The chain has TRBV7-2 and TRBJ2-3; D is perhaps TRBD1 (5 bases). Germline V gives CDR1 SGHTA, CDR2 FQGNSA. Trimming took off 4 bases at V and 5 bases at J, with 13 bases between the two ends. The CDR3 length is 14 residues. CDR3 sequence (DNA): TGTGCCAGCAGCTCGGAAGGGGTGCAAGATACGCAGTATTTT. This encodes CASSSEGVQDTQYF.

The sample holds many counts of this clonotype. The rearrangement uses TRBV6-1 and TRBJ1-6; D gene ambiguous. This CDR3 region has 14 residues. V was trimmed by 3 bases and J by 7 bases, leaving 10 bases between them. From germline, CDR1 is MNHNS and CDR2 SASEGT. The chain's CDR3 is CASSDPGSNSPLHF. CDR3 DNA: TGTGCCAGCAGTGACCCAGGTTCGAATTCACCCCTCCACTTT.

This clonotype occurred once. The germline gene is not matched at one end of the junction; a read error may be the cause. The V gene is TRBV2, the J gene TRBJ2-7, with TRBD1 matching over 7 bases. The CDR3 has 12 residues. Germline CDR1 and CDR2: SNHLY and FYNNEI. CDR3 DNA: TGTGCCAGCAGTACCCACACACAGACAGGGTCGTTC. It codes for CASSTHTQTGSF.

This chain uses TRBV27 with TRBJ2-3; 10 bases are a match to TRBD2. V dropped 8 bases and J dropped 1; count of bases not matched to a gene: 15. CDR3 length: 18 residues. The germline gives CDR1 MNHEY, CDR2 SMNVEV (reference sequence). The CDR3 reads CASRGRRTSGPGTDTQYF. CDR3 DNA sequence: TGTGCCAGCCGAGGACGAAGGACTAGCGGCCCTGGCACAGATACGCAGTATTTT.

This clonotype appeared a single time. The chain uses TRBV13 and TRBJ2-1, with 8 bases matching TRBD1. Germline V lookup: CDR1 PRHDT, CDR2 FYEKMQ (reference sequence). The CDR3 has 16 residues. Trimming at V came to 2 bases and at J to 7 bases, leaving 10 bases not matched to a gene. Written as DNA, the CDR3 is TGTGCCAGCAGCTTAATTGCCAGGGGGCTGTATAATGAGCAGTTCTTC. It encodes CASSLIARGLYNEQFF.

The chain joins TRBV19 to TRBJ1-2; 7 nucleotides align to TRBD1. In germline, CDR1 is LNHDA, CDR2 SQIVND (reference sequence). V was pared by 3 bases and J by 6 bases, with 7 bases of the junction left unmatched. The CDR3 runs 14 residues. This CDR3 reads CASSIHRGRDGYTF. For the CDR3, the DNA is TGTGCCAGTAGTATTCACAGGGGCAGGGATGGCTACACCTTC.

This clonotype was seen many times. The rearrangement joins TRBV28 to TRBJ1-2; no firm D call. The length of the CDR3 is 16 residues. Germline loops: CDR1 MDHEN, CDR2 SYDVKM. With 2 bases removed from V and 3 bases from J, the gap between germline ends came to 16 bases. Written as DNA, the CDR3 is TGTGCCAGCAGTTTACTGGAAGGGAGTACCTACTATGGCTACACCTTC. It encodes CASSLLEGSTYYGYTF.

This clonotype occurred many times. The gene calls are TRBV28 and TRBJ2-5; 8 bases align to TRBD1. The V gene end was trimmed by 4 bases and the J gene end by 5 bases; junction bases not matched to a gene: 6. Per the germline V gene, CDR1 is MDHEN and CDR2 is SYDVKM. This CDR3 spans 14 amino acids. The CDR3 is CASSYRGRYETQYF. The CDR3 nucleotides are TGTGCCAGCAGTTACAGGGGGAGATACGAGACCCAGTACTTC.

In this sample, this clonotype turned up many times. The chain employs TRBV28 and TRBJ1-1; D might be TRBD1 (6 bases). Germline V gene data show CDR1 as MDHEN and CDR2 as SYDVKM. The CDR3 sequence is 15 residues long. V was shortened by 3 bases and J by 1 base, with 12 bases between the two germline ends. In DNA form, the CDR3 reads TGTGCCAGCAGTTTCGTCGACAGGCCGAACACTGAAGCTTTCTTT. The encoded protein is CASSFVDRPNTEAFF.

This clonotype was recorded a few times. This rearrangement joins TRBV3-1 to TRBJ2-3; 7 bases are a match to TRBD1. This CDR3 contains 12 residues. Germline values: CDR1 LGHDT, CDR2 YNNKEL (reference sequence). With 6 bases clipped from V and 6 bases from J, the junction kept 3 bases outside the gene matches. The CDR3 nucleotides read TGTGCCAGCAGATCCAGGGGGGATACGCAGTATTTT. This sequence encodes CASRSRGDTQYF.

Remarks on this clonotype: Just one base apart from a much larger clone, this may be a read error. DNA for the CDR3: TGTGCCAGCAGTTTTCTGGGGGCGGTCGGGGCCAACGTCCTGACTTTC. Translating it yields CASSFLGAVGANVLTF. The J gene is TRBJ2-6, the V gene TRBV12-3 or TRBV12-4; perhaps TRBD1 as D (6 bases). Trimming shortened V by 3 bases and J by 4 bases, and 13 bases separated the two germline ends. The CDR3 runs to 16 residues.

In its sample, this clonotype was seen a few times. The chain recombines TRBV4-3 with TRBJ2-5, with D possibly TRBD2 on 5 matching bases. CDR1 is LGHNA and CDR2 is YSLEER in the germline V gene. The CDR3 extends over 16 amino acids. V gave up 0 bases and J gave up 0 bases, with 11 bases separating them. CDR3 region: CASSQELASYQETQYF. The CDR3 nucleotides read TGCGCCAGCAGCCAAGAATTGGCTAGCTACCAAGAGACCCAGTACTTC.

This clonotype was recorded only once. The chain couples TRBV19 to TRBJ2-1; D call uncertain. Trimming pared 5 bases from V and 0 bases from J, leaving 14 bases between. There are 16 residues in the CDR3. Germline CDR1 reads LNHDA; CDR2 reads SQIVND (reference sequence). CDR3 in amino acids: CASSGPGVSSYNEQFF. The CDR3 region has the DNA TGTGCCAGTAGTGGGCCTGGCGTTAGCTCCTACAATGAGCAGTTCTTC.

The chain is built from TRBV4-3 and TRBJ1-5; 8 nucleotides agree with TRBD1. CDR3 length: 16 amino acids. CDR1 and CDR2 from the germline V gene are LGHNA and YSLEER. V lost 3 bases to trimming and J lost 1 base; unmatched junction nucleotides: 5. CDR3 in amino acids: CASSQFHRGSNQPQHF. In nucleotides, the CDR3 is TGCGCCAGCAGCCAGTTCCACAGGGGGAGCAATCAGCCCCAGCATTTT.

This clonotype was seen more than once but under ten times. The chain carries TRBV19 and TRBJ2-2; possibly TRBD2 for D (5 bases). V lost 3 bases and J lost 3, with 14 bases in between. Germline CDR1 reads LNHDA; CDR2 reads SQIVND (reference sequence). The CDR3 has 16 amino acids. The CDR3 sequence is CASSIERAWDTGELFF. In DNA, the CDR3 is TGTGCCAGTAGTATCGAGAGGGCCTGGGACACCGGGGAGCTGTTTTTT.

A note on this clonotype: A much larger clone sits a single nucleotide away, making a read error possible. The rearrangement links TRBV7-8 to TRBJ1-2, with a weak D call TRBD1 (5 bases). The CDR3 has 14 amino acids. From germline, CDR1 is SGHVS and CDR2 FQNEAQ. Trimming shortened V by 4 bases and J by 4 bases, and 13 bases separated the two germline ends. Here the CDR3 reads CASSSEDTLYGYTF. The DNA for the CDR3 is TGTGCCAGCAGCTCGGAGGACACCCTCTATGGCTACACCTTC.

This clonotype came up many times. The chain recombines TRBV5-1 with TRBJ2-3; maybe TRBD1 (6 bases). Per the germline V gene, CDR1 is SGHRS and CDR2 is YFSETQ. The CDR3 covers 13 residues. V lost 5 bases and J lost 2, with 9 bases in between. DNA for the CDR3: TGCGCCAGCAGGGGGGCCCACACAGATACGCAGTATTTT. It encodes CASRGAHTDTQYF.

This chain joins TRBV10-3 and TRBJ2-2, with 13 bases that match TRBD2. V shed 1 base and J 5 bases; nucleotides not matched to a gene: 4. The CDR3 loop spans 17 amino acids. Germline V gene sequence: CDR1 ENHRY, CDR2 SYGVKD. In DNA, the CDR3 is TGTGCCATCAGTGAGTTTGGGACTAGCGGGATAACCGGGGAGCTGTTTTTT. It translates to CAISEFGTSGITGELFF.

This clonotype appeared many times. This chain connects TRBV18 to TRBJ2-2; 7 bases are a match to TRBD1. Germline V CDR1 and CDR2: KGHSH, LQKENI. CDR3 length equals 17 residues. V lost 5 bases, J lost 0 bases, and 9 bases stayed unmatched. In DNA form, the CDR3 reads TGTGCCAGCTCAACCGGGACAGCGCCCGCGAACACCGGGGAGCTGTTTTTT. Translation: CASSTGTAPANTGELFF.

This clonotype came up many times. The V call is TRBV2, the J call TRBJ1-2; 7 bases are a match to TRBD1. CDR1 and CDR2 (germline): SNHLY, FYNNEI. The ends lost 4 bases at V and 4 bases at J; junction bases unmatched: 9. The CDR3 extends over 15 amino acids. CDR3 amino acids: CASSGVGGTVYGYTF. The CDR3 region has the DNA TGTGCCAGCAGTGGGGTGGGCGGGACAGTCTATGGCTACACCTTC.

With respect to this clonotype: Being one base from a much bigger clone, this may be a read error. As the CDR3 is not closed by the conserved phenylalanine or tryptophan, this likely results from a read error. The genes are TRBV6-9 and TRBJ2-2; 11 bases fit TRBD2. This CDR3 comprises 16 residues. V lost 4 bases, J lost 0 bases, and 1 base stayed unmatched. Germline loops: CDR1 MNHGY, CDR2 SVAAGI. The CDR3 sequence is CASSWTSGSNTGELFL. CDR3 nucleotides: TGTGCCAGCAGTTGGACTAGCGGGTCGAACACCGGGGAGCTGTTTTTG.

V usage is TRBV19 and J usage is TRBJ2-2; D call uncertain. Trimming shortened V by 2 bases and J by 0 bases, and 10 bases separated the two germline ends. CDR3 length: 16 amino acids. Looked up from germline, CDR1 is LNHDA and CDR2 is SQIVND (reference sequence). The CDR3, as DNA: TGTGCCAGTAGTATATTCCCTACTGCGAACACCGGGGAGCTGTTTTTT. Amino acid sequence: CASSIFPTANTGELFF.

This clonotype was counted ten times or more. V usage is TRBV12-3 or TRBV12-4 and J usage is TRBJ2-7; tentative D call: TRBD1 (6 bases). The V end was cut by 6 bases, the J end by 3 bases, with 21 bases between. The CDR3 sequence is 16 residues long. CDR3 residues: CASSTTNREARYEQYF. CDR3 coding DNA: TGTGCCAGCAGCACGACCAACAGGGAAGCCCGCTACGAGCAGTACTTC.

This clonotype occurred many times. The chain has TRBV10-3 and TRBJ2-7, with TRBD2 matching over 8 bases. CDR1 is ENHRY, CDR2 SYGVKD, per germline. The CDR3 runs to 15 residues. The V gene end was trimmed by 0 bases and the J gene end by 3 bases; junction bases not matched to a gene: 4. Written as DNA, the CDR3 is TGTGCCATCAGTGAGTCTGAGCGGGAGAGCTACGAGCAGTACTTC. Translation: CAISESERESYEQYF.

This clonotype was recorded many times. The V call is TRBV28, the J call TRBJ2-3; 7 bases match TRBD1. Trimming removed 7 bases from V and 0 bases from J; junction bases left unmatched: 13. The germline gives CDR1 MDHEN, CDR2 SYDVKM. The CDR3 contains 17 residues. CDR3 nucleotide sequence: TGTGCCAGCACTACTCAAGTAAGGACAGGTAGCACAGATACGCAGTATTTT. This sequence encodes CASTTQVRTGSTDTQYF.

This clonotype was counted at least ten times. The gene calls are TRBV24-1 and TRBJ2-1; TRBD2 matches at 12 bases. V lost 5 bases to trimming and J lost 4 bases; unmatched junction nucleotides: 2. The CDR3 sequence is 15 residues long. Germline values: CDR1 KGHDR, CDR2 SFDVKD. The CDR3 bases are TGTGCCACCAGTGGAGGACTAGCGGGATACAATGAGCAGTTCTTC. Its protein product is CATSGGLAGYNEQFF.